These 14 T cell receptor beta chains originate from one sample sequenced in a study of CD4 T cells in relation to SARS-CoV-2 and coronaviruses. Data came from immunoSEQ multiplex PCR; TCRdb stores just in-frame clones and leaves some out. The sample consists of roughly 15,000 clones, about four fifths of them appearing once. These receptors have no identified antigens. Unexposed donor CD4+ T cells date from about 2011-2018, before the COVID-19 pandemic. Isolation of CD4+ T cells took place after roughly nine days in culture. The sample taken for sequencing was CD4+ T cells from PBMCs, cultured in vitro. These receptors were obtained from a human donor in good health.

The table lists this clone with a few counts. The rearrangement links TRBV19 to TRBJ1-3; D unclear. Germline-derived CDR1 and CDR2 are LNHDA and SQIVND (reference sequence). This CDR3 is 14 amino acids long. V shed 5 bases and J shed 0 bases, with 8 bases lying between them. Here the CDR3 DNA reads TGTGCCAGTAGTCGCGCAGTCTCTGGAAACACCATATATTTT. The encoded protein is CASSRAVSGNTIYF.

In its sample, this clone was seen once. J is TRBJ1-1 and V is TRBV10-3; D possibly corresponds to TRBD1 (5 bases). In germline, CDR1 is ENHRY, CDR2 SYGVKD. CDR3 size: 14 residues. V was cut by 7 bases and J by 1 base, with 13 bases left in between. CDR3 in DNA: TGTGCCATCAAGGTAGTAGGGGAGAACACTGAAGCTTTCTTT. It is translated as CAIKVVGENTEAFF.

CDR3: CASSLGVPNTEAFF. CDR3 nucleotides: TGTGCCAGCAGCCTAGGGGTCCCGAACACTGAAGCTTTCTTT. The chain links TRBV6-5 to TRBJ1-1; possible D gene TRBD1, 5 bases. CDR1 and CDR2 from the germline V gene are MNHEY and SVGAGI. Trimming took off 6 bases at V and 1 base at J, with 12 bases between the two ends. The CDR3 covers 14 residues.

As DNA, the CDR3 is TGTGCCAGCAGTTGGGGGGGAGGCCCTAATGAAAAACTGTTTTTT. It is translated as CASSWGGGPNEKLFF. The chain joins TRBV27 to TRBJ1-4; weak D call: TRBD1 (5 bases). Germline loops: CDR1 MNHEY, CDR2 SMNVEV (reference sequence). Trimming took 4 bases from V and 3 from J, leaving 12 bases between them. This CDR3 spans 15 amino acids.

V gene TRBV7-2 combines with J gene TRBJ2-1, with 10 bases matching TRBD2. The CDR3 consists of 14 residues. Looked up from germline, CDR1 is SGHTA and CDR2 is FQGNSA. Losses at the gene ends were 1 base for V and 9 bases for J; bases not matched to a gene: 3. CDR3 coding DNA: TGTGCCAGCAGCTTAGTAGCGGGGGGTAGTGAGCAGTTCTTC. Its protein is CASSLVAGGSEQFF.

This chain uses TRBV18 with TRBJ2-7, with TRBD2 as a possible D gene (6 bases). Trimming stripped 0 bases from V and 6 bases from J, with 15 bases between. Germline loops: CDR1 KGHSH, CDR2 LQKENI. The CDR3 runs to 15 residues. CDR3 protein: CASSPPGGDLREQYF. CDR3 sequence (DNA): TGTGCCAGCTCACCACCAGGCGGGGACCTACGCGAGCAGTACTTC.

V and J are TRBV4-2 and TRBJ2-7; 10 bases are a match to TRBD2. The junction had 7 bases not matched to a gene; V was cut back by 0 bases and J by 2 bases. The germline gives CDR1 LGHNA, CDR2 YNFKEQ. The CDR3 has 17 amino acids. The CDR3 sequence: CASSQEDVAGGPYEQYF. The CDR3 DNA reads as TGTGCCAGCAGCCAAGAGGACGTAGCGGGAGGTCCCTACGAGCAGTACTTC.

The chain is built from TRBV7-9 and TRBJ2-5, with 12 bases that match TRBD1. Germline CDR1 SEHNR, CDR2 FQNEAQ (reference sequence). After removal of 4 bases from V and 5 bases from J, the junction contained 5 bases not matched to a gene. The CDR3 has 15 amino acids. Here the CDR3 DNA reads TGTGCCAGCAGCTCGGGACAGGGGGCTTTCGAGACCCAGTACTTC. It yields the protein CASSSGQGAFETQYF.

The CDR3 here is CASSFRDRAQSTHYEQYF. The CDR3 region has the DNA TGTGCCAGCAGCTTTCGGGACAGGGCCCAGTCCACGCACTACGAGCAGTACTTC. This chain uses TRBV11-2 with TRBJ2-7, with 9 positions matching TRBD1. Germline V CDR1 and CDR2: SGHAT, FQNNGV. The CDR3 runs 18 residues. V lost 3 bases to trimming and J lost 3 bases; unmatched junction nucleotides: 15.

This clone showed up just a few times. The CDR3, as DNA: TGTGCCAGTAGTGAGTTATCGGGGTACAATGAGCAGTTCTTC. Protein product: CASSELSGYNEQFF. This chain connects TRBV19 to TRBJ2-1, with D maybe TRBD2 (5 bases). The V gene lost 5 bases and the J gene lost 4 bases, with 12 bases spanning the gap. This CDR3 spans 14 amino acids. CDR1 and CDR2 (germline): LNHDA, SQIVND (reference sequence).

This chain joins TRBV7-2 and TRBJ2-5, with 12 bases lining up with TRBD1. V was pared by 0 bases and J by 4 bases, with 3 bases of the junction left unmatched. From germline, CDR1 is SGHTA and CDR2 FQGNSA. The CDR3 covers 16 residues. CDR3 coding DNA: TGTGCCAGCAGCTTAGCGGGACAGGGGGCGAGAGAGACCCAGTACTTC. Translation: CASSLAGQGARETQYF.

This clone appeared a single time. V usage is TRBV5-1 and J usage is TRBJ2-1; D may be TRBD2 (7 bases). Trimming took off 4 bases at V and 8 bases at J, with 22 bases between the two ends. The CDR3 loop spans 16 amino acids. Germline assignment: CDR1 SGHRS and CDR2 YFSETQ. Written as DNA, the CDR3 is TGCGCCAGCAGCCCGGGCGCGGGGGCCGTTATCTATGAGCAGTTCTTC. As protein: CASSPGAGAVIYEQFF.

A few counts support this clone. V is TRBV7-9 and J is TRBJ2-7; D perhaps matches TRBD2 (5 bases). The CDR3 runs to 12 residues. V dropped 4 bases and J dropped 2 bases, with 6 bases sitting between them. Looked up from germline, CDR1 is SEHNR and CDR2 is FQNEAQ (reference sequence). CDR3 bases: TGTGCCAGCAGCTACGGGACCTACGAGCAGTACTTC. Translation: CASSYGTYEQYF.

In this sample, this clone turned up a few times. V and J are TRBV6-5 and TRBJ1-5; 10 positions match TRBD1. V trimming: 6 bases; J trimming: 7 bases; junction bases outside the gene matches: 6. Germline loops: CDR1 MNHEY, CDR2 SVGAGI. The CDR3 length is 14 residues. CDR3 protein: CASSPGQGLQPQHF. Written as DNA, the CDR3 is TGTGCCAGCAGCCCGGGACAGGGGCTACAGCCCCAGCATTTT.